The 14 T cell receptor beta chains below were found in one sample sequenced in a study of T cell clonality in common variable immunodeficiency. General study findings and limits: Fewer deletions and N-nucleotide insertions were reportedly seen in common variable immunodeficiency TCR beta sequences.

No antigen is known for these receptors. TCRdb's copy holds only in-frame clones and misses some; the assay was immunoSEQ multiplex PCR. Listed here are about 19,000 clones without any singletons, the top ten holding roughly a quarter. The sequencing input was peripheral blood mononuclear cells. The receptor set was obtained from a human donor with common variable immunodeficiency.

This clone was recorded many times. This CDR3 reads CASSYFNLAGSTDTQYF. The CDR3 DNA, read in part, is TGTGCCAGCAGTTACTTTAACCTAGCGGGAAGCACAGATACG. The chain has TRBV6-2 or TRBV6-3 and TRBJ2-3, with 9 bases identical to TRBD2. The CDR3 end falls 3 residues outside the read, so it is completed with the germline J gene. Per germline, CDR1 MNHEY and CDR2 SVGEGT. There are 17 residues in the CDR3. V shed 1 base and J 0 bases; nucleotides not matched to a gene: 5.

A word on this clone: Read sequence stops 3 residues before the CDR3 end, and the germline J gene provides the missing end. This chain links TRBV19 with TRBJ2-7; 8 bases match TRBD1. CDR3 length: 15 amino acids. V gave up 1 base and J gave up 0 bases; unmatched junction bases: 2. Germline V gene lookup returns CDR1 LNHDA and CDR2 SQIVND (reference sequence). The DNA read from the CDR3 is TGTGCCAGTAGTATAGTTCAGGGGGCCTCCTACGAG. Translating gives CASSIVQGASYE. The whole CDR3 region reads CASSIVQGASYEQYF.

The sample holds many counts of this clone. The read ends 3 residues shy of where the CDR3 ends; the end is completed using the germline J gene. The V gene is TRBV29-1, the J gene TRBJ2-4; D not resolved. CDR1 SQVTM and CDR2 ANQGSEA come from the germline V gene. This CDR3 region has 12 residues. The germline V and J ends were trimmed by 4 bases and 7 bases, with 11 bases remaining between them. The CDR3 spells CSVVHSGNIQYF. The covered CDR3 bases are TGCAGCGTTGTTCACAGTGGGAACATT.

This clone was found a few times. The CDR3 end falls 3 residues outside the read, so it is completed with the germline J gene. V gene TRBV2 combines with J gene TRBJ1-1; 10 nucleotides align to TRBD1. In germline, CDR1 is SNHLY, CDR2 FYNNEI. The CDR3 is 17 residues long. The V segment lost 7 bases and the J segment 1 base; nucleotides outside the gene matches: 12. CDR3: CASKSGTGVLRNTEAFF. Incomplete CDR3 DNA: TGTGCCAGCAAGTCGGGGACAGGGGTCTTGAGGAACACTGAA.

A few counts support this clone. The read terminates 3 residues ahead of where the CDR3 ends, so the germline J gene completes it. This chain uses TRBV20-1 with TRBJ2-1; possible D gene TRBD1, 5 bases. Germline values: CDR1 DFQATT, CDR2 SNEGSKA (reference sequence). The germline V and J ends were trimmed by 0 bases and 0 bases, with 12 bases remaining between them. The CDR3 has 16 residues. The CDR3 sequence: CSARDQQGSSYNEQFF. The sequenced part of the CDR3 DNA is TGCAGTGCTAGAGATCAGCAGGGATCCTCCTACAATGAG.

Regarding this clone: The read terminates 3 residues ahead of where the CDR3 ends, so the germline J gene completes it. The V and J genes are TRBV7-9 and TRBJ2-5; TRBD2 is a possible D gene (6 bases). V was trimmed by 4 bases and J by 1 base, leaving 10 bases between them. Germline V gene lookup returns CDR1 SEHNR and CDR2 FQNEAQ (reference sequence). The CDR3 spans 14 residues. CDR3 sequence: CASSSFSGQETQYF. The CDR3 DNA, read in part, is TGTGCCAGCAGCTCCTTTAGCGGCCAAGAGACC.

This clone has only a few counts. The CDR3 end falls 3 residues outside the read, so it is completed with the germline J gene. The V and J genes are TRBV7-2 and TRBJ2-1; D perhaps matches TRBD2 (5 bases). Trimming left V 4 bases short and J 9 bases short, with 16 bases between. The CDR3 is 14 amino acids. Germline CDR1 SGHTA, CDR2 FQGNSA. The sequenced part of the CDR3 DNA is TGTGCCAGCAGCTCATCACTAGGAGTCAGTGAG. As protein: CASSSSLGVSE. The CDR3 reads in full as CASSSSLGVSEQFF.

Points on this clone: The missing CDR3 end, 3 residues past where the read stops, is filled in from the germline J gene. The gene calls are TRBV18 and TRBJ2-3; TRBD1 is a possible D gene (5 bases). Germline V lookup: CDR1 KGHSH, CDR2 LQKENI. This CDR3 spans 15 amino acids. With 3 bases removed from V and 1 base from J, the gap between germline ends came to 11 bases. CDR3 residues: CASSPLGAGTDTQYF. The sequenced part of the CDR3 DNA is TGTGCCAGCTCACCTCTTGGGGCCGGCACAGATACG. Supplemented by reference TRBV18 and TRBJ2-3, the full variable domain reads NAGVMQNPRHLVRRRGQEARLRCSPMKGHSHVYWYRQLPEEGLKFMVYLQKENIIDESGMPKERFSAEFPKEGPSILRIQQVVRGDSAAYFCASSPLGAGTDTQYFGPGTRLTVL.

This clone was seen a few times. The sequence runs out 3 residues before the end of the CDR3; the remainder is reconstructed from the germline J gene. The chain joins TRBV6-2 or TRBV6-3 to TRBJ2-2, with D possibly matching TRBD1 (6 bases). The CDR3 has 15 amino acids. Trimming shortened V by 8 bases and J by 1 base, and 14 bases separated the two germline ends. Germline lookup yields CDR1 MNHEY and CDR2 SVGEGT. CDR3 bases read: TGTGCCAGCCGCTTGGGACACCTGAACACCGGGGAG. Amino acids: CASRLGHLNTGE. The whole CDR3 reads CASRLGHLNTGELFF.

With regard to this clone: Sequencing ends 3 residues short of the CDR3 end; the germline J gene provides the rest. The J gene is TRBJ2-7, the V gene TRBV5-1; possibly TRBD1 for D (5 bases). The ends were cut back, 5 bases at V and 4 bases at J, with 10 bases in the middle. This CDR3 is built from 12 residues. Looked up from germline, CDR1 is SGHRS and CDR2 is YFSETQ. CDR3 bases read: TGCGCCAGCAGAGGGGATGAGTACGAG. Translated, it gives CASRGDEYE. The CDR3 in its entirety is CASRGDEYEQYF. The entire variable domain, with the rest obtained from reference TRBV5-1 and TRBJ2-7, is as follows: KAGVTQTPRYLIKTRGQQVTLSCSPISGHRSVSWYQQTPGQGLQFLFEYFSETQRNKGNFPGRFSGRQFSNSRSEMNVSTLELGDSALYLCASRGDEYEQYFGPGTRLTVT.

This clone was seen a handful of times. The read ends 3 residues shy of where the CDR3 ends; the end is completed using the germline J gene. The chain links TRBV19 to TRBJ2-3, with D possibly TRBD1 on 5 matching bases. V dropped 3 bases and J dropped 0 bases, with 13 bases sitting between them. CDR1 and CDR2 from the germline V gene are LNHDA and SQIVND (reference sequence). The CDR3 extends over 16 amino acids. CDR3 bases read: TGTGCCAGTAGTATCCTCGACAGCCCTAGCACAGATACG. This codes for CASSILDSPSTDT. The CDR3, in full, reads CASSILDSPSTDTQYF.

The sample holds a few counts of this clone. The read ends 3 residues early relative to the CDR3; the germline J gene fills the gap. This chain connects TRBV7-3 to TRBJ2-7; TRBD2 is a possible D gene (6 bases). There are 13 residues in the CDR3. In germline, CDR1 is SGHTA, CDR2 FQGTGA. V lost 1 base to trimming and J lost 3 bases, with 7 bases between them. CDR3 DNA (partial): TGTGCCAGCAGCTTAAGGGGGGACTACGAG. Residues: CASSLRGDYE. The whole CDR3 region reads CASSLRGDYEQYF.

Comment on this clone: With the read ending 3 residues before the CDR3 end, the germline J gene is used to fill in that end. V is TRBV7-2 and J is TRBJ2-5, with unresolved D. From germline, CDR1 is SGHTA and CDR2 FQGNSA. The CDR3 has 15 amino acids. V dropped 3 bases and J dropped 2 bases, with 13 bases sitting between them. The CDR3 is CASSFFIAPQETQYF. The CDR3 DNA, read in part, is TGTGCCAGCAGCTTTTTTATAGCACCTCAAGAGACC.

This clone was seen a handful of times. The CDR3 is cut off 3 residues early in the read; its end comes from the germline J gene. The chain combines TRBV7-2 with TRBJ2-5, with D possibly matching TRBD1 (5 bases). Germline CDR1 is SGHTA and CDR2 is FQGNSA. V lost 1 base, J lost 2 bases, and 8 bases lay in between. This CDR3 has 14 amino acids. The CDR3 loop reads CASSLVQGQETQYF. CDR3 DNA, as far as it was read: TGTGCCAGCAGCTTAGTCCAGGGTCAAGAGACC.